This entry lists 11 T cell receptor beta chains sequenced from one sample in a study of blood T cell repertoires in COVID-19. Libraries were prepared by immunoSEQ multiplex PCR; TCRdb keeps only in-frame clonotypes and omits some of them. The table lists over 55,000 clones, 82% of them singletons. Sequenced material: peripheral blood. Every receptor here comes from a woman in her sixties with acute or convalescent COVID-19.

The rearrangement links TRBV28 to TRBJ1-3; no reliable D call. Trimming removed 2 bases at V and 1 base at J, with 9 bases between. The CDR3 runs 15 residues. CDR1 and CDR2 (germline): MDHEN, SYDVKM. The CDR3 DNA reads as TGTGCCAGCAGTTTAGTAGTAGCATCTGGAAACACCATATATTTT. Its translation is CASSLVVASGNTIYF.

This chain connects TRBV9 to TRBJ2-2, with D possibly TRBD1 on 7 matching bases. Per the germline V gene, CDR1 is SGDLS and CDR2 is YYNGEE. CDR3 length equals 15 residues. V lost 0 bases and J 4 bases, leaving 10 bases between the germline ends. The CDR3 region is CASSVGRGRTGELFF. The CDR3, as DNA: TGTGCCAGCAGCGTAGGGAGGGGGCGCACCGGGGAGCTGTTTTTT.

The chain's CDR3 is CASSWRPGNTIYF. CDR3 in DNA: TGTGCCAGCAGTTGGAGGCCCGGAAACACCATATATTTT. The chain employs TRBV6-2 or TRBV6-3 and TRBJ1-3; no reliable D call. The ends were cut back, 4 bases at V and 4 bases at J, with 8 bases in the middle. Germline CDR1 is MNHEY and CDR2 is SVGEGT. This CDR3 is 13 amino acids long.

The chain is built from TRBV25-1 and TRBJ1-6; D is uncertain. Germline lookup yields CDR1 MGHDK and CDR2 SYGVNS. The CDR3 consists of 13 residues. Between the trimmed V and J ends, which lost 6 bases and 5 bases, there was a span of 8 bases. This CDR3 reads CASRSRDNSPLHF. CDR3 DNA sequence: TGTGCCAGCAGGAGTCGGGATAATTCACCCCTCCACTTT.

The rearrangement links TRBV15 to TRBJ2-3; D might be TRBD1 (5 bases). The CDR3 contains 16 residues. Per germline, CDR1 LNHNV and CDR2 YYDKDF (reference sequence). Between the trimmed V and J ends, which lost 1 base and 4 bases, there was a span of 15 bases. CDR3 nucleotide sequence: TGTGCCACCAGCAGAGGGGGAAGGGGCGCTTCAGATACGCAGTATTTT. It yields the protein CATSRGGRGASDTQYF.

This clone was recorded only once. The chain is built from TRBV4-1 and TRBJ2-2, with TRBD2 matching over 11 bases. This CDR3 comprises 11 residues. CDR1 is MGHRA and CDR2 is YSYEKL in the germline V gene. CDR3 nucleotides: TGCGCTAGCGGGGGGGACCGGGAGCTGTTTTTT. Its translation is CASGGDRELFF.

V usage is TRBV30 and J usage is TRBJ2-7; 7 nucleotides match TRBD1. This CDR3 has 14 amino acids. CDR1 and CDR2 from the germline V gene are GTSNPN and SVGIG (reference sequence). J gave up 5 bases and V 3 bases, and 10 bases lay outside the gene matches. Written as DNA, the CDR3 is TGTGCCTGGAGGAAAGAGGACAGGATCCACGAGCAGTACTTC. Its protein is CAWRKEDRIHEQYF.

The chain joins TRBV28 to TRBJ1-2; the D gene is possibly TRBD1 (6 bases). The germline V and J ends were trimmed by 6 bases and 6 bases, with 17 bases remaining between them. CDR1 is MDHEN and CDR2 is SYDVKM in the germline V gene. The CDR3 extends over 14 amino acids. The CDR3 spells CASRTIQGRDGYTF. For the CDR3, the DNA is TGTGCCAGCAGGACAATACAGGGACGAGATGGCTACACCTTC.

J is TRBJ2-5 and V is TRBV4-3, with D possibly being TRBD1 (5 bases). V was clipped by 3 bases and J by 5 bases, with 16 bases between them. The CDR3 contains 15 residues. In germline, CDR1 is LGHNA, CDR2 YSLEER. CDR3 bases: TGCGCCAGCAGCCAGGCAGGGATTCGGATGGAGACCCAGTACTTC. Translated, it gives CASSQAGIRMETQYF.

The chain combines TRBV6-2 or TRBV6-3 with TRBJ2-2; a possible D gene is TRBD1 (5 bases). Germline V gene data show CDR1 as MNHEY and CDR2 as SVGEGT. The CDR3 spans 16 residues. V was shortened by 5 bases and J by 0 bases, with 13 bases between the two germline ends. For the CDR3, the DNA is TGTGCCAGCAGTGGTCAGGCCAGGGCGAACACCGGGGAGCTGTTTTTT. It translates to CASSGQARANTGELFF.

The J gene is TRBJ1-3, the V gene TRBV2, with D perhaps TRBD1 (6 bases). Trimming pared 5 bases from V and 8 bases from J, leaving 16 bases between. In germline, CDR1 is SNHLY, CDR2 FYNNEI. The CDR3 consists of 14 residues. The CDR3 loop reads CASSRTDRLDTIYF. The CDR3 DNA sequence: TGTGCCAGCAGTCGGACAGACCGGCTCGACACCATATATTTT.